This entry is about one T cell receptor beta chain. Its target is not known. The record originates from a study of PD-1 blockade in classical Hodgkin lymphoma. General study findings and limits: The repertoire differences lack a defined cause, possibly disease activity or prior therapy.

Every one of the patients relapsed after autologous stem cell transplantation (brentuximab vedotin exposure was variable). Magnetic depletion of unwanted cells isolated CD4+ T cells from thawed PBMCs. Sequencing was performed with immunoSEQ multiplex PCR; in TCRdb, only in-frame clones are kept and a portion is missing. Among approximately 25,000 clones listed, 84% were seen once. Germline V gene sequence: CDR1 SGHTA, CDR2 FQGNSA. The CDR3 length is 13 residues. V was shortened by 5 bases and J by 5 bases, with 10 bases between the two germline ends. The sequencing used CD4+ T cells from blood, collected at baseline. The receptor was isolated from a human donor with classical Hodgkin lymphoma. The chain carries TRBV7-2 and TRBJ1-5, with D uncertain. In DNA, the CDR3 is TGTGCCAGCAGCACGAGCGGGGATCAGCCCCAGCATTTT. This codes for CASSTSGDQPQHF. Variable domain in full (rest from reference TRBV7-2 and TRBJ1-5): GAGVSQSPSNKVTEKGKDVELRCDPISGHTALYWYRQSLGQGLEFLIYFQGNSAPDKSGLPSDRFSAERTGGSVSTLTIQRTQQEDSAVYLCASSTSGDQPQHFGDGTRLSIL.